This T cell receptor beta chain is from a study of T cell responses to AZD1222 COVID-19 vaccine. Whole-study context: Samples with a second dose at about 4 or about 12 weeks were pooled together. Whole-study results and caveats: Receipt of two AZD1222 doses was followed by a rise in Spike-specific TCR breadth and depth. Repertoire samples came only from after the peak T cell response. As reported, nearly half of all spike-specific TCRs target variant regions that are unmutated.

Per germline, CDR1 KGHSH and CDR2 LQKENI. This CDR3 is built from 13 residues. Trimming took 6 bases from V and 2 from J, leaving 10 bases between them. Of note for this clone: Its antigen is undetermined.

The repertoire was sequenced with immunoSEQ multiplex PCR; TCRdb's copy has only in-frame clones and lacks some. The profile shows about 61,000 clones, around 90% of them singletons. This clonotype originated in an adult in good health. V is TRBV18 and J is TRBJ1-2; D uncertain. Source: peripheral blood, taken on day 0 of AZD1222 vaccination. In DNA, the CDR3 is TGTGCCAGCTCCCCGTCCCAGAACTATGGCTACACCTTC. Translating it yields CASSPSQNYGYTF.